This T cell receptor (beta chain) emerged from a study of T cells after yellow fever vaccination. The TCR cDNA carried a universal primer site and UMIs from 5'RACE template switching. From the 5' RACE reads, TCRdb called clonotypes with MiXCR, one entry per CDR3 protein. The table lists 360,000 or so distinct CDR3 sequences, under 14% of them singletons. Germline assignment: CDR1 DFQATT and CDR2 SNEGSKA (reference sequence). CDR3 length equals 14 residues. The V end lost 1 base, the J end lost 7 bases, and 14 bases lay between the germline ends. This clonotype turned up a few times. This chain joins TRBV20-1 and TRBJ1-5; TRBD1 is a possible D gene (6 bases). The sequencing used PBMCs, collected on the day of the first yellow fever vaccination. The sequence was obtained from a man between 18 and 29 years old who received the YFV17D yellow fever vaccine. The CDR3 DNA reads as TGCAGTGCTAGAGTGTACAGGGAAGGGCAGCCCCAGCATTTT. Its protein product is CSARVYREGQPQHF.